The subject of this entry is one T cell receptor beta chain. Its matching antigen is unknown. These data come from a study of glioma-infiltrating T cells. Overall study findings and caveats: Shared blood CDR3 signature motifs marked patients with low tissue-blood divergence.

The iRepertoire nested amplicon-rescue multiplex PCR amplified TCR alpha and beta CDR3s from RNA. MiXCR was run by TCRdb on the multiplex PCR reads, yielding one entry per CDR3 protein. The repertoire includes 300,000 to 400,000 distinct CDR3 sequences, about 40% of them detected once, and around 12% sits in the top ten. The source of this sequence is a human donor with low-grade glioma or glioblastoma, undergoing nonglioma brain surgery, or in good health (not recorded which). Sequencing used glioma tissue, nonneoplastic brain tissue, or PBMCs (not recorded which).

CDR3: CASSYSPGYEQYF. The DNA for the CDR3 is TGTGCCAGCAGTTACTCTCCCGGCTACGAGCAGTACTTC. This chain connects TRBV13 to TRBJ2-7; D not resolved. CDR3 size: 13 residues. V was shortened by 6 bases and J by 3 bases, with 12 bases between the two germline ends. Germline V gives CDR1 PRHDT, CDR2 FYEKMQ (reference sequence). Variable domain in full (rest from reference TRBV13 and TRBJ2-7): AAGVIQSPRHLIKEKRETATLKCYPIPRHDTVYWYQQGPGQDPQFLISFYEKMQSDKGSIPDRFSAQQFSDYHSELNMSSLELGDSALYFCASSYSPGYEQYFGPGTRLTVT.